The clone carrying this T cell receptor beta chain was counted only a few times. The antigen is undetermined. The record originates from a study of T cell repertoires in cytomegalovirus infection. Turning to the study itself: Signatures in public TCR beta sequences pointed to both CMV infection and matching HLA type.

One entry per CDR3 protein results from TCRdb running MiXCR on the reads. The data contain around 260,000 distinct CDR3 sequences, more than 20% of them singletons. Broader study findings: Of the TCR beta families, the public ones yielded a cumulative frequency that identified carriers of CMV plus the relevant HLA. Across the ex vivo response, the dominant clonotypes were HLA-C-restricted CMV-specific TCR beta clonotypes.

The CDR3 totals 15 residues. The germline V gene has CDR1 SGHAT and CDR2 FQNNGV. Trimming at V came to 8 bases and at J to 5 bases, leaving 10 bases not matched to a gene. Sequencing was performed on PBMCs. The sequence came from a human donor in good health (CMV status not recorded). Some clones in this sample may be carry-over from other donors' samples. V gene TRBV11-2 combines with J gene TRBJ2-1; 9 nucleotides agree with TRBD1. The CDR3 DNA follows: TGTGCCAGCGACTCGGGACAGGGCTTCAACAATGAGCAGTTCTTC. Protein: CASDSGQGFNNEQFF. Full variable domain (remainder filled in from reference TRBV11-2 and TRBJ2-1): EAGVAQSPRYKIIEKRQSVAFWCNPISGHATLYWYQQILGQGPKLLIQFQNNGVVDDSQLPKDRFSAERLKGVDSTLKIQPAKLEDSAVYLCASDSGQGFNNEQFFGPGTRLTVL.